Below, 12 T cell receptor beta chains from the same sample are listed, as sequenced in a study of T-cell memory formation after mild COVID-19. TCRdb independently ran MiXCR on the 5' RACE reads; one entry per CDR3 protein. The sample yields about 430,000 distinct CDR3 sequences, approximately 24% seen once. Sequencing was carried out using PBMCs or a T cell subset sorted from them (not recorded which). The receptors were gathered from an adult woman who had mild COVID-19 (a few samples of this study predate the infection). Cell type and time point are not known.

The chain couples TRBV7-9 to TRBJ2-2; no clear D. This CDR3 spans 16 amino acids. CDR1 is SEHNR and CDR2 is FQNEAQ in the germline V gene (reference sequence). Trimming stripped 1 base from V and 0 bases from J, with 9 bases between. The CDR3 reads CASSLDRTANTGELFF. CDR3 DNA sequence: TGTGCCAGCAGCTTAGACCGGACGGCGAACACCGGGGAGCTGTTTTTT. Full variable domain (missing parts from reference TRBV7-9 and TRBJ2-2): DTGVSQNPRHKITKRGQNVTFRCDPISEHNRLYWYRQTLGQGPEFLTYFQNEAQLEKSRLLSDRFSAERPKGSFSTLEIQRTEQGDSAMYLCASSLDRTANTGELFFGEGSRLTVL.

The rearrangement links TRBV21-1 to TRBJ1-2. TRBV21-1 is a listed pseudogene. The length of the CDR3 is 12 residues. Here the CDR3 reads CASSKGDQGYTF. The CDR3 nucleotides read TGTGCCAGCAGCAAAGGGGATCAGGGCTACACCTTC.

V gene TRBV7-8 combines with J gene TRBJ2-3; D uncertain. The germline gives CDR1 SGHVS, CDR2 FQNEAQ. Between the trimmed V and J ends, which lost 5 bases and 4 bases, there was a span of 7 bases. The CDR3 has 12 amino acids. CDR3 bases: TGTGCCAGCAGCCGTCCCCCAGATACGCAGTATTTT. Protein: CASSRPPDTQYF.

The gene calls are TRBV12-3 or TRBV12-4 and TRBJ2-7; 7 bases align to TRBD2. V shed 6 bases, J shed 2 bases, and the junction held 7 bases outside the gene matches. CDR3 length: 14 residues. Here the CDR3 reads CASSRSLAAYEQYF. CDR3 bases: TGTGCCAGCAGCCGCTCTCTAGCGGCCTACGAGCAGTACTTC.

The gene calls are TRBV11-2 and TRBJ2-7, with unresolved D. CDR1 and CDR2 from the germline V gene are SGHAT and FQNNGV. The CDR3 is made up of 15 amino acids. Trimming took 0 bases from V and 3 from J, leaving 12 bases between them. The CDR3 spells CASSLDSRSYYEQYF. As DNA, the CDR3 is TGTGCCAGCAGCTTAGATAGTCGGTCCTACTACGAGCAGTACTTC.

This rearrangement joins TRBV5-1 to TRBJ2-7, with a tentative D call TRBD1 (6 bases). The ends were cut back, 4 bases at V and 2 bases at J, with 19 bases in the middle. The CDR3 loop spans 16 amino acids. Germline V gene data show CDR1 as SGHRS and CDR2 as YFSETQ. As DNA, the CDR3 is TGCGCCAGCAGCCGAGGGGTGGACAGTACTACCTACGAGCAGTACTTC. It is translated as CASSRGVDSTTYEQYF.

The sample holds a few counts of this clonotype. The chain combines TRBV5-1 with TRBJ1-1, with D unresolved. V shed 4 bases and J shed 6 bases, with 16 bases lying between them. Germline loops: CDR1 SGHRS, CDR2 YFSETQ. The CDR3 totals 14 residues. In DNA form, the CDR3 reads TGCGCCAGCAGCGGCGGGTTCCGGTCCGCTGAAGCTTTCTTT. Its protein is CASSGGFRSAEAFF.

The chain recombines TRBV11-2 with TRBJ2-5, with a tentative D call TRBD1 (5 bases). Germline loops: CDR1 SGHAT, CDR2 FQNNGV. The CDR3 has 15 amino acids. Between the trimmed V and J ends, which lost 2 bases and 6 bases, there was a span of 16 bases. In DNA, the CDR3 is TGTGCCAGCAGCTTATTGCAGGGCGAAATAAAGACCCAGTACTTC. This encodes CASSLLQGEIKTQYF.

This clonotype was observed at least ten times. This chain joins TRBV7-2 and TRBJ2-1; no reliable D call. The CDR3 loop spans 16 amino acids. V lost 2 bases and J 1 base, leaving 12 bases between the germline ends. The germline V gene encodes CDR1 SGHTA and CDR2 FQGNSA. Written as DNA, the CDR3 is TGTGCCAGCAGCTTAAACACAGATCTGTCCTACAATGAGCAGTTCTTC. This gives the protein CASSLNTDLSYNEQFF.

This chain links TRBV7-8 with TRBJ2-3, with TRBD2 matching 11 bases. The V segment lost 4 bases and the J segment 0 bases; nucleotides outside the gene matches: 12. Per germline, CDR1 SGHVS and CDR2 FQNEAQ. CDR3 length: 19 residues. The CDR3 DNA is TGTGCCAGCAGCTCGATACTAGCGGGGGACCCTCGAAGCACAGATACGCAGTATTTT. Encoded protein: CASSSILAGDPRSTDTQYF.

The rearrangement joins TRBV12-5 to TRBJ2-5; no clear D. CDR3 length: 13 amino acids. V dropped 5 bases and J dropped 3 bases, with 10 bases sitting between them. Germline CDR1 and CDR2: LGHNT and FRNRAP. This CDR3 is CASGPNRKETQYF. In nucleotides, the CDR3 is TGTGCTAGTGGTCCAAACAGAAAAGAGACCCAGTACTTC.

The chain joins TRBV9 to TRBJ1-1, with D perhaps TRBD1 (6 bases). V shed 4 bases and J shed 6 bases, with 19 bases lying between them. Germline values: CDR1 SGDLS, CDR2 YYNGEE. CDR3 length: 15 amino acids. The CDR3 spells CASSPGGAATSEAFF. The CDR3 DNA sequence: TGTGCCAGCAGCCCGGGGGGCGCCGCCACCTCTGAAGCTTTCTTT.